A selection of T cell receptor beta chains follows, all from one sample in a study of OX40 agonist ivuxolimab in advanced cancers. The table came from immunoSEQ multiplex PCR; TCRdb's copy has only in-frame clones and leaves some out. The sample gives approximately 76,000 clones, 70% to 90% of which show up once; approximately 12% is in the top ten. The source material was CD4+ or CD8+ T cells sorted from blood, sampled in a trial of the OX40 agonist ivuxolimab. Receptors were obtained from an adult with an advanced solid tumor such as melanoma, head and neck, liver or kidney cancer. CDR3s include the opening cysteine and the closing phenylalanine or tryptophan. D genes are given only for firm matches. The size field is filled for only some rows; it gives once, few, many or a size class.

V	J	size	D	CDR3	DNA
TRBV4-1	TRBJ2-7	NA	NA	CASSRAPDYEQYF	TGCGCCAGCAGCCGGGCCCCGGACTACGAGCAGTACTTC
TRBV4-2	TRBJ2-7	NA	NA	CASSQVGTGVRYEQYF	TGTGCCAGCAGCCAAGTGGGAACGGGAGTGAGGTACGAGCAGTACTTC
TRBV5-1	TRBJ2-5	once	NA	CASSSESLAETQYF	TGCGCCAGCAGCTCTGAGTCGCTAGCGGAGACCCAGTACTTC
TRBV6-5	TRBJ2-7	NA	NA	CASSQGFSSYEQYF	TGTGCCAGCAGTCAAGGCTTCAGCTCCTACGAGCAGTACTTC
TRBV29-1	TRBJ1-2	NA	NA	CSVGARGDGYTF	TGCAGCGTTGGGGCCCGCGGCGATGGCTACACCTTC
TRBV18	TRBJ2-7	NA	NA	CASSPRERDEQYF	TGTGCCAGCTCACCAAGGGAACGGGACGAGCAGTACTTC
TRBV5-4	TRBJ1-2	NA	TRBD1	CASSLGAGQGAYYGYTF	TGTGCCAGCAGCTTGGGTGCTGGACAGGGGGCGTACTATGGCTACACCTTC
TRBV4-1	TRBJ2-7	NA	NA	CASSQATPGAEQYF	TGCGCCAGCAGCCAAGCGACCCCTGGGGCCGAGCAGTACTTC
TRBV28	TRBJ2-7	NA	NA	CASTIGRGYEQYF	TGTGCCAGCACCATAGGAAGGGGCTACGAGCAGTACTTC
TRBV25-1	TRBJ1-1	NA	NA	CASTFGTEAFF	TGTGCCAGCACTTTCGGGACAGAAGCTTTCTTT
TRBV19	TRBJ2-5	NA	NA	CASSPMSVLVQETQYF	TGTGCCAGTAGTCCCATGTCGGTCCTTGTACAAGAGACCCAGTACTTC
TRBV27	TRBJ2-5	NA	NA	CASSHEGETQYF	TGTGCCAGCAGCCATGAAGGGGAGACCCAGTACTTC
TRBV9	TRBJ2-1	NA	NA	CASSVAGTPEGNEQFF	TGTGCCAGCAGCGTAGCCGGGACCCCAGAGGGCAATGAGCAGTTCTTC
TRBV28	TRBJ1-5	NA	NA	CASSFTGQPDQPQHF	TGTGCCAGCAGTTTCACAGGACAGCCCGATCAGCCCCAGCATTTT
TRBV9	TRBJ2-3	NA	TRBD2	CASSVAGGGHFTDTQYF	TGTGCCAGCAGCGTAGCTGGGGGAGGGCATTTCACAGATACGCAGTATTTT
TRBV6-5	TRBJ2-3	NA	NA	CASSYGALGTDTQYF	TGTGCCAGCAGTTACGGGGCTCTAGGCACAGATACGCAGTATTTT
TRBV19	TRBJ2-2	NA	NA	CASIDGSNTGELFF	TGTGCCAGTATAGACGGGTCGAACACCGGGGAGCTGTTTTTT
TRBV6-1	TRBJ2-5	NA	TRBD1	CASGSGTGEEIQYF	TGTGCCAGCGGGTCCGGGACAGGGGAAGAGATCCAGTACTTC
TRBV10-1	TRBJ2-3	NA	NA	CASAASDTDTQYF	TGCGCCAGCGCGGCTAGCGATACAGATACGCAGTATTTT
TRBV7-7	TRBJ2-1	NA	TRBD1	CASSQPGQGVNEQFF	TGTGCTAGCAGCCAACCGGGACAGGGCGTCAATGAGCAGTTCTTC